This T cell receptor (beta chain) is drawn from a study of T cell clonality in common variable immunodeficiency. TCRdb's copy holds only in-frame clones and misses some; the assay was immunoSEQ multiplex PCR. This repertoire lists 40,000 to 55,000 clones without singletons; roughly 6.2% sits in the top ten. The CDR3 has 13 amino acids. Per the germline V gene, CDR1 is SGHNT and CDR2 is YYREEE (reference sequence). With 2 bases removed from V and 7 bases from J, the gap between germline ends came to 12 bases. There are many counts of this clone. From the germline J gene comes the end of the CDR3, since the read stops 3 residues before it.

The receptor's source is a person between 18 and 75 years old in good health. The sequencing sample was made of peripheral blood mononuclear cells. The rearrangement uses TRBV5-4 and TRBJ1-2, with D tentatively TRBD1 (6 bases). This chain's CDR3 is CASSFRGGGGYTF. The sequenced CDR3 bases are TGTGCCAGCAGCTTCCGGGGGGGCGGTGGC. Complete variable domain (other parts from reference TRBV5-4 and TRBJ1-2): ETGVTQSPTHLIKTRGQQVTLRCSSQSGHNTVSWYQQALGQGPQFIFQYYREEENGRGNFPPRFSGLQFPNYSSELNVNALELDDSALYLCASSFRGGGGYTFGSGTRLTVV.